This T cell receptor beta chain stems from a study of blood T cell repertoires in COVID-19. The table came from immunoSEQ multiplex PCR; TCRdb's copy has only in-frame clones and leaves some out. The top ten hold about 2.4% of the sample, which has some 45,000 clones, over 75% seen once. The V end was cut by 1 base, the J end by 10 bases, with 8 bases between. Germline assignment: CDR1 GTSNPN and CDR2 SVGIG (reference sequence). The CDR3 totals 12 residues. This receptor was identified in a human donor in a cohort sampled during active COVID-19. The specimen was peripheral blood. J is TRBJ1-6 and V is TRBV30; D is uncertain. CDR3 region: CAWSDVQSPLHF. CDR3 coding DNA: TGTGCCTGGAGTGACGTTCAGTCACCCCTCCACTTT.